This TCR beta chain came from a study of T cell clones after liver transplantation. General study results and limits: A larger donor-reactive than third-party decline suggested partial antigen-specific deletion.

The data were produced by immunoSEQ multiplex PCR, yet TCRdb's version contains in-frame clones alone and is incomplete. The data hold roughly 40,000 clones, with 70% to 90% observed a single time. As to this clone: Its antigen is as yet unknown.

This CDR3 has 14 amino acids. CDR1 and CDR2 (germline): SGHTA, FQGNSA. V lost 5 bases, J lost 5 bases, and 12 bases lay in between. The V call is TRBV7-2, the J call TRBJ1-4; a possible D gene is TRBD1 (6 bases). The clonotype was recovered from a human patient who received a liver transplant. Certain T cells may be donor cells from the graft. Sequenced here: CD4+ T cells from blood, sampled 24 months after liver transplant. CDR3 coding DNA: TGTGCCAGCAGCCTAGACAGGCTAAATGAAAAACTGTTTTTT. It yields the protein CASSLDRLNEKLFF.